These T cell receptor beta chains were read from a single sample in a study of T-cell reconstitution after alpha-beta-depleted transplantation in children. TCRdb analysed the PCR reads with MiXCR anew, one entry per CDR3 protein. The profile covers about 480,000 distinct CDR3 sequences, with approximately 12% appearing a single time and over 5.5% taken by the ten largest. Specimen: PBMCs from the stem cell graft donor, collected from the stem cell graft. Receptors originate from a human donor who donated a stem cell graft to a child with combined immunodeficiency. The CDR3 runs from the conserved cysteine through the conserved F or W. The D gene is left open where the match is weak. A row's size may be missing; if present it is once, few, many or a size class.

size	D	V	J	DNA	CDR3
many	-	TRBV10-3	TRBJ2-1	TGTGCCATCAGTGATTCGGGGGATGGATATGAGCAGTTCTTC	CAISDSGDGYEQFF
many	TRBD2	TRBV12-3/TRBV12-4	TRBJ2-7	TGTGCCAGCAGCTTGACTAGCTGGGACGAGCAGTACTTC	CASSLTSWDEQYF
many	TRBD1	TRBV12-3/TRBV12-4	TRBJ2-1	TGTGCCAGCACCAACGGACAGGGGGTTTACAATGAGCAGTTCTTC	CASTNGQGVYNEQFF
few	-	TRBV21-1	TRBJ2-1	TGTGCCAGCAGCACCCCAGCTCCGGACAGGGGGCCGAATGAGCAGTTCTTC	CASSTPAPDRGPNEQFF
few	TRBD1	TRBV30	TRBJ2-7	TGTGCCTGGAGTGGACAGGGGTGGTACGAGCAGTACTTC	CAWSGQGWYEQYF
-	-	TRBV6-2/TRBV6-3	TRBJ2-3	TGTGCCAGCAGTTCCCCCAATGACTACGCAGATACGCAGTATTTT	CASSSPNDYADTQYF
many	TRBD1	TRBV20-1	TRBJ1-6	TGCAGTGCTATGGAGGACAGGGTTTCACCCCTCCACTTT	CSAMEDRVSPLHF
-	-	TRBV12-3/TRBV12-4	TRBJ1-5	TGTGCCAGCAGTTCTATCAGGGGTCATCAGCCCCAGCATTTT	CASSSIRGHQPQHF
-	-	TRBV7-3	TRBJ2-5	TGTGCCAGCAGCTTATTGCACCAAGAGACCCAGTACTTC	CASSLLHQETQYF
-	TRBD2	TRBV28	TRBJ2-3	TGTGCCAGCAGTTCCGCGGGGGGGGTCCTAGCAGATACGCAGTATTTT	CASSSAGGVLADTQYF
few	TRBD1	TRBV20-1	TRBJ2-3	TGCAGTGCTAGAGTAGGGACAGGGGGCCGCACAGATACGCAGTATTTT	CSARVGTGGRTDTQYF
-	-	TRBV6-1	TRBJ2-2	TGTGCCAGCTCCCCCTACTCGGGGCCCGGGGAGCTGTTTTTT	CASSPYSGPGELFF
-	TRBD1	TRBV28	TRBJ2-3	TGTGCCAGCAGCCCTTACAGGGGGGTCACAGATACGCAGTATTTT	CASSPYRGVTDTQYF
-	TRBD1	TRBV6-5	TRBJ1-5	TGTGCCAGCAGTTACCCTCGGACAGGGGGCTTATCTCAGCCCCAGCATTTT	CASSYPRTGGLSQPQHF
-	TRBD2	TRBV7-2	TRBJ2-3	TGTGCCAGCAGCACTAGTGGGAGCGGGGGGGCAGATACGCAGTATTTT	CASSTSGSGGADTQYF
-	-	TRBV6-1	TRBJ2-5	TGTGCCAGCAGTCGTAGCGGAGAGTACCAAGAGACCCAGTACTTC	CASSRSGEYQETQYF
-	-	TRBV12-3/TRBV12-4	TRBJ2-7	TGTGCCAGCAGTCTAGCAGGGAGGCACGAGCAGTACTTC	CASSLAGRHEQYF
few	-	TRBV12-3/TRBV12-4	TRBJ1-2	TGTGCCAGCACCCATGGGGTGCGCGGGTTCTATGGCTACACCTTC	CASTHGVRGFYGYTF
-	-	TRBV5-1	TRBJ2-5	TGCGCCAGCAGCGGGAACCCCAGGGGCGGAGAGACCCAGTACTTC	CASSGNPRGGETQYF
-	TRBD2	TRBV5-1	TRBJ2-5	TGCGCCAGCACCACCCTGGCTAGCGGGAGTGAGACCCAGTACTTC	CASTTLASGSETQYF
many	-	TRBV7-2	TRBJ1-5	TGTGCCAGCAGCCCGGAGACACATAGCAATCAGCCCCAGCATTTT	CASSPETHSNQPQHF
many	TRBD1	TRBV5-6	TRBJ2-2	TGTGCCAGCAGCATATCCGGGACAGGGATCGACACCGGGGAGCTGTTTTTT	CASSISGTGIDTGELFF
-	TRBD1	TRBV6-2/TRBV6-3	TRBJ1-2	TGTGCCAGCAGCTGGACAGGGGAAAGTGTCGCTGGCTACACCTTC	CASSWTGESVAGYTF
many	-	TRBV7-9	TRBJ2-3	TGTGCCAGCAGCTTGGCAGCTAACATAGATACGCAGTATTTT	CASSLAANIDTQYF
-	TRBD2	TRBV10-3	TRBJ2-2	TGTGCCTCAGGACTAGCGGGAGGGCCTGAAAGCACCGGGGAGCTGTTTTTT	CASGLAGGPESTGELFF
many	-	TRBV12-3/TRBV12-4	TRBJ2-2	TGTGCCAGCAGTACCCCAATGAGATCCGGGGAGCTGTTTTTT	CASSTPMRSGELFF
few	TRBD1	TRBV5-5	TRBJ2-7	TGTGCCAGCAGCTTTCCCACCGGGACAGATCCCTACGAGCAGTACTTC	CASSFPTGTDPYEQYF
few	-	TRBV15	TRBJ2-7	TGTGCCACCAGCAGAGAAGGTGGGGATCGGTACGAGCAGTACTTC	CATSREGGDRYEQYF
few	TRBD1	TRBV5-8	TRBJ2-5	TGTGCCAGCAGCTTGGGAGCGACAGGGGGCCAAGAGACCCAGTACTTC	CASSLGATGGQETQYF
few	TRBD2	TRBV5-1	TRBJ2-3	TGCGCCAGCAGTGAAGCGGGGGGTACCCTAAGCACAGATACGCAGTATTTT	CASSEAGGTLSTDTQYF
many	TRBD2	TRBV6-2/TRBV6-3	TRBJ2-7	TGTGCCAGCAGTTACTCGATAAAGGGACTAGCGGTCTTGGAGCAGTACTTC	CASSYSIKGLAVLEQYF
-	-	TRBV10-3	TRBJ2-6	TGTGCCATCAGTGCGTCTGGGGCCAACGTCCTGACTTTC	CAISASGANVLTF
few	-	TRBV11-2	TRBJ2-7	TGTGCCAGCAGCTTAGTTATGGGTTCATACGAGCAGTACTTC	CASSLVMGSYEQYF
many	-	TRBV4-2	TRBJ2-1	TGTGCCAGCAGCCAAGAAATCTGGGCTACGGACTCCTACAATGAGCAGTTCTTC	CASSQEIWATDSYNEQFF
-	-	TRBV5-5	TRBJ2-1	TGTGCCAGCAGCATACAAAATGAGCAGTTCTTC	CASSIQNEQFF
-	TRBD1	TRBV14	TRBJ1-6	TGTGCCAGCAGCCAGGGGACAGGGAAAAATTCACCCCTCCACTTT	CASSQGTGKNSPLHF
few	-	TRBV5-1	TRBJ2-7	TGCGCCAGCAGCTTGGGAAGGCGGAGTGGCTACGAGCAGTACTTC	CASSLGRRSGYEQYF
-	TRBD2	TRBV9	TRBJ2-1	TGTGCCAGCAGCGACGGGGGGGCCCCCTACAATGAGCAGTTCTTC	CASSDGGAPYNEQFF
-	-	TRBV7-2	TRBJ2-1	TGTGCCAGCAGCTCTAGCTTGTTTAGGGCTCGGGCACGTGAGCAGTTCTTC	CASSSSLFRARAREQFF
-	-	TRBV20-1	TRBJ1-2	TGCAGTGCTAGAGACCCGGGCGCATATGGCTACACCTTC	CSARDPGAYGYTF
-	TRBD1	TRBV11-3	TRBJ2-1	TGTGCCAGCAGTCACAGGGGGGTGGATGAGCAGTTCTTC	CASSHRGVDEQFF
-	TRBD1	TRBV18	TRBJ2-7	TGTGCCAGCTCACCACACGACAGGGTAGCCTACGAGCAGTACTTC	CASSPHDRVAYEQYF
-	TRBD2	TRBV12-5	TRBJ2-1	TGTGCTAGTGCCGTCGGGGGGGGCAATGAGCAGTTCTTC	CASAVGGGNEQFF
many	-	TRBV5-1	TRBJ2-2	TGCGCCAGCAGCTCAGGCGGGGGCCAGATCGCGAACACCGGGGAGCTGTTTTTT	CASSSGGGQIANTGELFF
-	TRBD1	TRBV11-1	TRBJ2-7	TGTGCCAGCAGCGGGATTTACAGGGGGACCTACGAGCAGTACTTC	CASSGIYRGTYEQYF